These 2 T cell receptor beta chains were all obtained from the same sample, sequenced in a study of blood T cell repertoires in COVID-19. The assay was immunoSEQ multiplex PCR, and TCRdb's table has in-frame clones only and misses some. The table shows 200,000 to 250,000 clones, with more than 75% occurring only once. Material: PBMCs or T cells enriched from blood (not recorded which). All receptors come from a woman in her thirties or forties with acute COVID-19.

V and J are TRBV29-1 and TRBJ2-5, with 9 bases fitting TRBD2. The trim removed 6 bases at V and 3 bases at J, leaving 5 bases unmatched. The CDR3 length is 13 residues. The V gene's germline CDR1 is SQVTM and CDR2 ANQGSEA. The CDR3 sequence: CSVKGLAKETQYF. The CDR3 coding sequence is TGCAGCGTGAAGGGACTAGCTAAAGAGACCCAGTACTTC.

A single count supports this clone. This chain links TRBV6-2 or TRBV6-3 with TRBJ1-5, with D possibly being TRBD1 (5 bases). This CDR3 is built from 15 residues. Germline CDR1 MNHEY, CDR2 SVGEGT. Trimming stripped 2 bases from V and 7 bases from J, with 15 bases between. The CDR3 DNA reads TGTGCCAGCAGTTACCGGGCGCAGGGCGGCCAGCCCCAGCATTTT. Residues: CASSYRAQGGQPQHF.